These 2 T cell receptor beta chains were sequenced from one sample in a study of human T cells and chemical hapten exposure. TCRdb analysed the RACE reads with MiXCR anew, one entry per CDR3 protein. The top ten clones hold approximately 2.1% of a sample with 370,000 or so distinct CDR3 sequences, roughly 4.8% of them seen once. Time point described: patch test 1, 2 weeks after DPC sensitization. As for treatment: therapeutic diphenylcyclopropenone sensitization with weekly scalp DPC. Sequenced material: whole blood, taken in connection with sensitization to the hapten diphenylcyclopropenone (DPC). The source is a woman in her forties or fifties with alopecia areata. Some clones in this sample may be carry-over from other donors' samples.

This clonotype was recorded at least ten times. CDR3 sequence (DNA): TGTGCCAGCAGCCAAGGACCGGCGTACGAGCAGTACTTC. This sequence encodes CASSQGPAYEQYF. The gene calls are TRBV4-2 and TRBJ2-7, with D hard to call. Trimming cost V 1 base and J 4 bases, with 8 bases left between them. Germline V CDR1 and CDR2: LGHNA, YNFKEQ. The CDR3 has 13 residues.

V gene TRBV27 combines with J gene TRBJ2-6, with 10 positions matching TRBD2. This CDR3 has 17 amino acids. The J segment lost 0 bases and the V segment lost 6 bases, leaving 5 bases of the junction unmatched. Germline V gene sequence: CDR1 MNHEY, CDR2 SMNVEV (reference sequence). The CDR3 region is CASSRLAGLSGANVLTF. Here the CDR3 DNA reads TGTGCCAGCAGCCGACTAGCGGGCCTCTCTGGGGCCAACGTCCTGACTTTC.